These 15 T cell receptor beta chains were sequenced from one sample in a study of blood T cell repertoires in COVID-19. Repertoires were generated with immunoSEQ multiplex PCR, while TCRdb's copy carries only in-frame clones and drops some. The table has about 200,000 clones, around three quarters seen once. The source material was peripheral blood. Source of these receptors: a woman in her 70s with acute or convalescent COVID-19.

The rearrangement links TRBV18 to TRBJ1-1; 8 bases line up with TRBD1. This CDR3 spans 14 amino acids. In germline, CDR1 is KGHSH, CDR2 LQKENI. With V trimmed by 6 bases and J by 1 base, 4 bases remained unmatched. CDR3 sequence: CASSLGQGNTEAFF. The CDR3 DNA follows: TGTGCCAGCTCCCTCGGACAGGGGAACACTGAAGCTTTCTTT.

The chain recombines TRBV19 with TRBJ2-5, with TRBD1 matching 7 bases. Per the germline V gene, CDR1 is LNHDA and CDR2 is SQIVND (reference sequence). J gave up 5 bases and V 4 bases, and 7 bases lay outside the gene matches. The CDR3 spans 14 residues. The CDR3 loop is CASSTGTAGETQYF. CDR3 coding DNA: TGTGCCAGTAGTACCGGGACAGCTGGGGAGACCCAGTACTTC.

The genes are TRBV5-1 and TRBJ2-7; 9 bases line up with TRBD1. The J segment lost 5 bases and the V segment lost 0 bases, leaving 9 bases of the junction unmatched. The CDR3 spans 16 residues. Germline CDR1 reads SGHRS; CDR2 reads YFSETQ. CDR3: CASSLEFGTGFDEQYF. The CDR3 DNA follows: TGCGCCAGCAGCTTGGAATTTGGGACAGGGTTCGACGAGCAGTACTTC.

The CDR3, as DNA: TGTGCCAGCTCACCAACGCTCGGACTAGCAGCTTACAATGAGCAGTTCTTC. This encodes CASSPTLGLAAYNEQFF. This chain connects TRBV18 to TRBJ2-1; 8 bases line up with TRBD2. V lost 2 bases, J lost 4 bases, and 10 bases stayed unmatched. Germline values: CDR1 KGHSH, CDR2 LQKENI. The CDR3 covers 17 residues.

This chain connects TRBV23-1 to TRBJ1-6, with D possibly being TRBD1 (6 bases). TRBV23-1 is labeled an ORF, and its function is uncertain. This CDR3 is 16 amino acids long. Trimming pared 6 bases from V and 7 bases from J, leaving 19 bases between. The CDR3 region is CASRHGTILWNSPLHF. The CDR3 DNA follows: TGCGCCAGCAGACACGGGACAATCCTATGGAATTCACCCCTCCACTTT.

V gene TRBV5-1 combines with J gene TRBJ2-7; D gene ambiguous. Trimming took off 2 bases at V and 1 base at J, with 13 bases between the two ends. CDR1 and CDR2 from the germline V gene are SGHRS and YFSETQ. CDR3 length: 15 amino acids. The CDR3 nucleotides read TGCGCCAGCAGCTTCACACCCGACGGGTCCTACGAGCAGTACTTC. This sequence encodes CASSFTPDGSYEQYF.

The chain is built from TRBV3-1 (or the pseudogene TRBV3-2) and TRBJ1-1; no firm D call. Trimming cost V 5 bases and J 0 bases, with 4 bases left between them. Germline values: CDR1 LGHDT, CDR2 YNNKEL (reference sequence). The CDR3 covers 12 residues. CDR3 loop: CASSTLNTEAFF. In DNA, the CDR3 is TGTGCCAGCAGCACACTGAACACTGAAGCTTTCTTT.

This rearrangement joins TRBV2 to TRBJ2-5, with 7 nucleotides matching TRBD1. The CDR3 covers 14 residues. With 9 bases clipped from V and 5 bases from J, the junction kept 12 bases outside the gene matches. From germline, CDR1 is SNHLY and CDR2 FYNNEI. The CDR3: CARYRTGETETQYF. The CDR3 DNA sequence: TGTGCCAGATATAGGACAGGAGAAACCGAGACCCAGTACTTC.

The gene calls are TRBV18 and TRBJ2-1, with 8 bases lining up with TRBD2. CDR3 length equals 17 residues. The germline V gene encodes CDR1 KGHSH and CDR2 LQKENI. V was clipped by 1 base and J by 1 base; unmatched bases: 6. The CDR3 protein is CASSPRSGSLSYNEQFF. The CDR3, as DNA: TGTGCCAGCTCACCACGGAGCGGGAGTCTTTCCTACAATGAGCAGTTCTTC.

The chain employs TRBV24-1 and TRBJ1-4; D not resolved. The germline CDR1 and CDR2 sequences are KGHDR and SFDVKD. The germline V and J ends were trimmed by 4 bases and 1 base, with 6 bases remaining between them. The CDR3 sequence is 14 residues long. The CDR3 loop is CATSDPLTNEKLFF. The CDR3 DNA sequence: TGTGCCACCAGTGACCCTTTAACTAATGAAAAACTGTTTTTT.

The rearrangement links TRBV19 to TRBJ2-7; 8 nucleotides line up with TRBD1. This CDR3 comprises 13 residues. The germline V gene encodes CDR1 LNHDA and CDR2 SQIVND (reference sequence). The J segment lost 5 bases and the V segment lost 6 bases, leaving 6 bases of the junction unmatched. The CDR3 reads CASSLDRDHEQYF. In DNA, the CDR3 is TGTGCCAGTAGCTTGGACAGGGACCACGAGCAGTACTTC. Drawing the rest from reference TRBV19 and TRBJ2-7, the complete variable domain is DGGITQSPKYLFRKEGQNVTLSCEQNLNHDAMYWYRQDPGQGLRLIYYSQIVNDFQKGDIAEGYSVSREKKESFPLTVTSAQKNPTAFYLCASSLDRDHEQYFGPGTRLTVT.

This chain joins TRBV27 and TRBJ2-1, with 7 bases lining up with TRBD1. The CDR3 sequence is 15 residues long. With 1 base clipped from V and 6 bases from J, the junction kept 6 bases outside the gene matches. Germline V gene sequence: CDR1 MNHEY, CDR2 SMNVEV (reference sequence). DNA of the CDR3: TGTGCCAGCAGTTTATGGTGGGCAGGGGGCAATGAGCAGTTCTTC. This sequence encodes CASSLWWAGGNEQFF.

This chain links TRBV5-1 with TRBJ2-5, with no clear D. From germline, CDR1 is SGHRS and CDR2 YFSETQ. The CDR3 extends over 12 amino acids. V was trimmed by 1 base and J by 4 bases, leaving 5 bases between them. The CDR3 coding sequence is TGCGCCAGCAGCTTGTCAGTAGAGACCCAGTACTTC. Translated: CASSLSVETQYF.

The J gene is TRBJ1-5, the V gene TRBV29-1; D gene uncertain. The V end was cut by 2 bases, the J end by 7 bases, with 9 bases between. Germline V CDR1 and CDR2: SQVTM, ANQGSEA. This CDR3 contains 12 residues. Written as DNA, the CDR3 is TGCAGCGTTGAACCGGGAGGGCAGCCCCAGCATTTT. It yields the protein CSVEPGGQPQHF.

This chain links TRBV19 with TRBJ1-1, with TRBD1 as a possible D gene (5 bases). The V and J ends lost 0 bases and 5 bases respectively, with 7 bases between them. Germline V gene sequence: CDR1 LNHDA, CDR2 SQIVND (reference sequence). There are 13 residues in the CDR3. CDR3 DNA sequence: TGTGCCAGTAGTATAGAGGGGGGTACTGAAGCTTTCTTT. Protein product: CASSIEGGTEAFF.